These T cell receptor beta chains were read from a single sample in a study of blood T cell repertoires in COVID-19. Profiled with immunoSEQ multiplex PCR; TCRdb holds only in-frame clones, not every one. The sample contains around 500,000 clones, approximately 90% of which appear only once. The sequencing input was PBMCs or T cells enriched from blood (not recorded which). The receptors here all came from a woman aged 55-70 years who had recovered from COVID-19. Both conserved end residues are part of each CDR3. A D gene is named only where the DNA matches it firmly. Only some rows state a clone size, as once, few, many or a class for expanded clones.

TRBJ2-1,TRBD2,NA,TRBV5-4,CASSLKGSGGNEQFF,TGTGCCAGCAGCTTGAAGGGCAGCGGGGGCAATGAGCAGTTCTTC
TRBJ2-1,NA,NA,TRBV4-1,CASSQDAGYNEQFF,TGCGCCAGCAGCCAAGATGCAGGTTACAATGAGCAGTTCTTC
TRBJ2-2,TRBD1,NA,TRBV5-1,CASSSGQGPTGELFF,TGCGCCAGCAGCTCCGGACAGGGCCCCACCGGGGAGCTGTTTTTT
TRBJ1-6,TRBD1,NA,TRBV10-3,CAIRVTGGDSPLHF,TGTGCCATCAGGGTGACAGGGGGCGATTCACCCCTCCACTTT
TRBJ2-2,TRBD1,NA,TRBV11-2,CASMRTGSAGELFF,TGTGCCAGCATGAGGACAGGGTCTGCCGGGGAGCTGTTTTTT
TRBJ1-2,NA,NA,TRBV20-1,CSASVSYGYTF,TGCAGTGCTAGCGTGAGCTATGGCTACACCTTC
TRBJ2-3,NA,NA,TRBV23-1,CASSHFSLLETDTQYF,TGCGCCAGCAGTCACTTCTCCTTATTGGAGACAGATACGCAGTATTTT
TRBJ2-1,TRBD2,NA,TRBV11-2,CASSPTSGGPGEQFF,TGTGCCAGCAGCCCCACTAGCGGGGGGCCGGGGGAGCAGTTCTTC
TRBJ2-7,NA,few,TRBV11-2,CASSLEQAVVYEQYF,TGTGCCAGCAGCTTAGAACAGGCCGTTGTATACGAGCAGTACTTC
TRBJ2-7,NA,NA,TRBV5-1,CASRETVFLYEQYF,TGCGCCAGCAGGGAGACAGTATTCCTCTACGAGCAGTACTTC